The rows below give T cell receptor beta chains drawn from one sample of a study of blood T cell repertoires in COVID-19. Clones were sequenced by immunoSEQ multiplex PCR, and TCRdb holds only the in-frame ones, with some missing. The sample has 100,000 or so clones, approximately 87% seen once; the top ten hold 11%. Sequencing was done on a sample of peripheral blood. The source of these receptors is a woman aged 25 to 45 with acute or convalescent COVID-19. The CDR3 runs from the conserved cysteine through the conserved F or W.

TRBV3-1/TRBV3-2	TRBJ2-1	CASSLAGSSYNEQFF
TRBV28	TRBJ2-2	CASTTNGENTGELFF
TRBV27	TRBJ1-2	CASSPWGGGYTF
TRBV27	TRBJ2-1	CASTKGTSGYNEQFF
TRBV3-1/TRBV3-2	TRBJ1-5	CASSESTTNQPQHF
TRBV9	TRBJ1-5	CASSRGGAQPQHF
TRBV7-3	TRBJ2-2	CASRRGSGELFF
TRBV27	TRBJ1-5	CASSFLGHNQPQHF
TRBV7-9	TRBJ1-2	CASSLHETWENYGYTF
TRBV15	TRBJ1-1	CATSRVGSWTEAFF
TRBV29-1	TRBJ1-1	CSFNRGRFHTEAFF
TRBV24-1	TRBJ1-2	CATSVDYFYGYTF
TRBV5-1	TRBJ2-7	CASSSIGTDRVYEQYF
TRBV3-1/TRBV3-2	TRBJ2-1	CASRRSGTQNEQFF
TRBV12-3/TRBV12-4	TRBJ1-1	CASSLQGGTEAFF
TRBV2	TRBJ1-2	CASSDRTGSYGYTF
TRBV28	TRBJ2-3	CASSLSLGTGASTDTQYF
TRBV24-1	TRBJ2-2	CATSETSASGELFF
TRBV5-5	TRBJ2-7	CASGFTGTEQYF
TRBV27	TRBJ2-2	CASSLSAGGPFVTGELFF
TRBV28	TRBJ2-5	CASSKSVGWTGEVGETQYF
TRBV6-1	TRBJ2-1	CASSERSGTRGLF
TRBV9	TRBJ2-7	CASSVGPGQSYEQYF
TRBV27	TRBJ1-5	CASSSDRSNQPQHF
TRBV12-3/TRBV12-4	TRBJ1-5	CASSWDRDQPQHF
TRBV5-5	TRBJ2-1	CASSTRQGSYNEQFF
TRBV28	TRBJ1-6	CASSLGGEGSPLHF
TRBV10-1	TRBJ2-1	CASSHGQGSYNEQFF
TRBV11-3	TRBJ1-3	CASSRDRSSGNTIYF
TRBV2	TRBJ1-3	CASSEDFSGNTIYF
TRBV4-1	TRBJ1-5	CASSPTSMDIRGQPQHF
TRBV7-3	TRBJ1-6	CASSLRGQGTNSPLHF
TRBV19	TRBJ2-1	CASTVVSGDGNEQFF
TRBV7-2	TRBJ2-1	CASRQGLATYNEQFF
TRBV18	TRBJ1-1	CASSQTQGAYTEAFF
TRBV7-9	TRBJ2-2	CASSLAPGANTGELFF
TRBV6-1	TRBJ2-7	CASSELGAYEQYF
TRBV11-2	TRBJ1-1	CASSLTITGEEAFF
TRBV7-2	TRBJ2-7	CASSQASTGYEQYF
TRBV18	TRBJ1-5	CASSIQRHQPQHF
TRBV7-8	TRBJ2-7	CASSRGGEIYEQYF
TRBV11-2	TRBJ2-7	CASSRPGLAGSSYEQYF
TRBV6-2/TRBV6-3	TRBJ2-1	CASSISGVLSYNEQFF
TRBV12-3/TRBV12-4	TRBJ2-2	CASRAWNTGELFF
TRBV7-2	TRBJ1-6	CASSSDRGNSPLHF
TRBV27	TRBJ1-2	CASSFAGTAVYGYTF
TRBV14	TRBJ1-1	CASSPSVNTEAFF
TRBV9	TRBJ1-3	CASSVVAGSGNTIYF
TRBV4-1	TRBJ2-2	CASSQGGRAYTGELFF
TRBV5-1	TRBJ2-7	CASSLVGQGYEQYF
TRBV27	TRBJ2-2	CASSRTGGELFF
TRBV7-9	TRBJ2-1	CASSLDRAGNEQFF
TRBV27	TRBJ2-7	CATRQGANYEQYF
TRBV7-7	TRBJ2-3	CASSADRGSDTQYF
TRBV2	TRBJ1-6	CASSAGSEGSPLHF
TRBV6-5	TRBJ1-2	CASRTVSYGYTF
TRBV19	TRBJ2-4	CASSGTGTIQYF
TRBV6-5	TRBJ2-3	CASSPAFGAADTQYF
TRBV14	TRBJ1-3	CASSQDKGNTIYF
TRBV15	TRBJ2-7	CATSRELVSSYEQYF